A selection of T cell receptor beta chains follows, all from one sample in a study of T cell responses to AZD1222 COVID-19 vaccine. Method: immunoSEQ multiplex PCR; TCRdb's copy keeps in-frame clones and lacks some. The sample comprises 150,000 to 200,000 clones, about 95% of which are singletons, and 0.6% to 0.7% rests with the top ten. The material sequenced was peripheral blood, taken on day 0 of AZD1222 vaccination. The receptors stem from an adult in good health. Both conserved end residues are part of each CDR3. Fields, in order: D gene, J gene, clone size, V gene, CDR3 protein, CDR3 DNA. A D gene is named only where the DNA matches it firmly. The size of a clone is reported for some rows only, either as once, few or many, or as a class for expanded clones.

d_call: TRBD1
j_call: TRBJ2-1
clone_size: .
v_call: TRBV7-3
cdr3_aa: CASSLPGQGRGEQFF
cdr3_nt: TGTGCCAGCAGCTTACCGGGACAGGGGAGAGGTGAGCAGTTCTTC

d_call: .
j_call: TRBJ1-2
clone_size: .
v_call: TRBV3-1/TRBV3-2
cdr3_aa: CASSPLGSPIGYGYTF
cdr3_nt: TGTGCCAGCAGCCCCCTAGGCTCCCCGATCGGCTATGGCTACACCTTC

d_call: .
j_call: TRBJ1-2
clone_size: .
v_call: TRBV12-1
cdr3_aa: CASSFVWGDTSMGYTF
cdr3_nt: TGTGCCAGCAGCTTTGTTTGGGGAGATACGTCTATGGGCTACACCTTC

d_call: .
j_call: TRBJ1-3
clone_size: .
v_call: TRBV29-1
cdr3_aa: CSAHRDHSGNTIYF
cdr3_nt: TGCAGCGCTCACAGGGATCACTCTGGAAACACCATATATTTT

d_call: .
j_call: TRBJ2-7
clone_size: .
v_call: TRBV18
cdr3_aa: CASSPQTSSYEQYF
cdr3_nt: TGTGCCAGCTCACCACAGACAAGTTCCTACGAGCAGTACTTC

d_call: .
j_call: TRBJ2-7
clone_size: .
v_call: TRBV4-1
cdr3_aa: CASSPGASRGLLFDEQYF
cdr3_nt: TGCGCCAGCAGCCCTGGGGCCTCGCGGGGACTGTTATTCGACGAGCAGTACTTC

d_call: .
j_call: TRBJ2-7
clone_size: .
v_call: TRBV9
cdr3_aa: CASSVDLGGSRQYF
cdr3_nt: TGTGCCAGCAGCGTAGATTTAGGAGGGTCTCGGCAGTACTTC

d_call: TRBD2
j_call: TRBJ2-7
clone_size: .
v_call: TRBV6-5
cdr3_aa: CASSHRTSGSYEQYF
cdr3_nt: TGTGCCAGCAGCCACCGGACTAGCGGGAGCTACGAGCAGTACTTC

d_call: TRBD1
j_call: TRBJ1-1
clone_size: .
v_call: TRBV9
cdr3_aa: CASSLGQGKAFF
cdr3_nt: TGTGCCAGCAGCCTTGGACAGGGCAAAGCTTTCTTT

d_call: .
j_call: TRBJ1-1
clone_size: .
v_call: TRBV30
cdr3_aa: CAWSVAGRGDTEAFF
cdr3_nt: TGTGCCTGGAGTGTTGCAGGGCGGGGGGACACTGAAGCTTTCTTT

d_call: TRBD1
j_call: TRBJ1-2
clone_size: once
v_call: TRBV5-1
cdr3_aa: CASSLWGGGLWGYTF
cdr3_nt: TGCGCCAGCAGCTTGTGGGGAGGGGGCCTCTGGGGCTACACCTTC

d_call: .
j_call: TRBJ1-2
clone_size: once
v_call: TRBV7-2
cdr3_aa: CASSLVGRGYGYGYTF
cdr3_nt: TGTGCCAGCAGCTTAGTCGGTAGGGGCTATGGCTATGGCTACACCTTC

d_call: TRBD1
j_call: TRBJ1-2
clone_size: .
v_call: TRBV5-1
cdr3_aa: CASSSGGDYGYTF
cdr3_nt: TGCGCCAGCAGCTCAGGGGGGGACTATGGCTACACCTTC

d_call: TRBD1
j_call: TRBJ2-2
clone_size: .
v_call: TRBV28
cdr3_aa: CASSPISTGGRGELFF
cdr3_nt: TGTGCCAGCAGTCCTATCTCGACAGGGGGAAGAGGGGAGCTGTTTTTT

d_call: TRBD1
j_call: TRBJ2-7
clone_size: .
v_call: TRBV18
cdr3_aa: CASSGDRATYEQYF
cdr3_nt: TGTGCCAGCTCGGGGGACAGGGCAACCTACGAGCAGTACTTC

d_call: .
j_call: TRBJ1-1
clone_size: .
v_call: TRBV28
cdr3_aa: CASSLSMQPGGAFF
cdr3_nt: TGTGCCAGCAGTTTATCTATGCAGCCAGGCGGAGCTTTCTTT

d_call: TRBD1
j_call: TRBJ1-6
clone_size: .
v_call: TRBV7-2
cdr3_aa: CASSQIIPGQGYSPLHF
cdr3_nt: TGTGCCAGCAGCCAGATAATACCGGGACAGGGTTATTCACCCCTCCACTTT

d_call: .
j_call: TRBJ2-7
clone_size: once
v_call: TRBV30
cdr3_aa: CAWSVAWNEQYF
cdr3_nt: TGTGCCTGGAGCGTGGCTTGGAACGAGCAGTACTTC

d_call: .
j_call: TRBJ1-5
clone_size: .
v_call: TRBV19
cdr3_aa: CASSKGLGNQPQHF
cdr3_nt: TGTGCCAGTAGTAAGGGGTTGGGCAATCAGCCCCAGCATTTT

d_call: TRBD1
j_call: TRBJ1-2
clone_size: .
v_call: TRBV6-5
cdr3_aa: CASTGGGQGADGYTF
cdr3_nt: TGTGCCAGCACTGGAGGGGGACAGGGGGCAGATGGCTACACCTTC

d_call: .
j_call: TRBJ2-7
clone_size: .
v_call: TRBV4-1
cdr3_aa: CASSQDQGNPYEQYF
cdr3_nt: TGCGCCAGCAGCCAAGATCAAGGGAATCCCTACGAGCAGTACTTC

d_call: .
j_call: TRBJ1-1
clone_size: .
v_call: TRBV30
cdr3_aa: CAWSPDPNTEAFF
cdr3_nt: TGTGCCTGGAGTCCGGACCCAAACACTGAAGCTTTCTTT